The entry below gives a single T cell receptor (beta chain) sequence along with its context. Its specificity is unknown. It was with 60 Vbeta and 13 Jbeta primers that the PCR ran. Assay: immunoSEQ multiplex PCR; the TCRdb copy retains only in-frame clones and omits some. The sample contains 110,000 to 150,000 clones, 65% to 85% of which appear only once. The data were taken from a study of cytomegalovirus exposure and HLA in healthy donors. Study-wide background: A previous analysis identified fewer than 130 million unique TCR beta sequences derived from about 180 million T cells. Among approximately 400 genotyped donors, 65% to 90% fell in the Caucasian-associated ancestry cluster.

Regarding the study as a whole: The CMV antigen specificity of a few CMV-associated chains was confirmed through in vitro analysis. There were some V segments, including TRBV6-2 and TRBV6-3, excluded as indistinguishable.

Germline V gene lookup returns CDR1 SGHTA and CDR2 FQGNSA. CDR3 length: 13 amino acids. V lost 3 bases, J lost 2 bases, and 8 bases lay in between. The chain joins TRBV7-2 to TRBJ2-7; no definite D call. Source material: PBMCs. The TCR sequence derives from a middle-aged woman in good health and CMV-seropositive. CDR3 protein: CASSLAQPYEQYF. For the CDR3, the DNA is TGTGCCAGCAGCTTGGCCCAACCCTACGAGCAGTACTTC.